The next 25 T cell receptor beta chains were all read from a single sample in a study of cytomegalovirus exposure and HLA in healthy donors. PCR was performed using 60 Vbeta and 13 Jbeta primers. TCRdb keeps only in-frame clones here, not all; method: immunoSEQ multiplex PCR. The sample data list approximately 110,000 clones. Material: PBMCs. Receptors were obtained from a man aged 35 to 55 in good health and CMV-seronegative.

This chain connects TRBV7-9 to TRBJ2-1; D is possibly TRBD2 (6 bases). This CDR3 spans 16 amino acids. The germline V gene encodes CDR1 SEHNR and CDR2 FQNEAQ (reference sequence). The germline V and J ends were trimmed by 0 bases and 4 bases, with 13 bases remaining between them. The DNA for the CDR3 is TGTGCCAGCAGCTTAGCGCTCAGCGGGCGTTACAATGAGCAGTTCTTC. Translating gives CASSLALSGRYNEQFF.

In DNA, the CDR3 is TGTGCCAGCAGCCCCCAAAATAGCGGGACCCTGAGCTCCTACAATGAGCAGTTCTTC. Translating it yields CASSPQNSGTLSSYNEQFF. The chain is built from TRBV27 and TRBJ2-1; 8 bases map to TRBD2. The germline V gene encodes CDR1 MNHEY and CDR2 SMNVEV (reference sequence). Losses at the gene ends were 6 bases for V and 0 bases for J; bases not matched to a gene: 16. This CDR3 is 19 amino acids long.

The chain carries TRBV2 and TRBJ2-1; perhaps TRBD2 as D (6 bases). Trimming pared 7 bases from V and 6 bases from J, leaving 22 bases between. Looked up from germline, CDR1 is SNHLY and CDR2 is FYNNEI. CDR3 size: 16 residues. The CDR3 DNA follows: TGTGCCAGCACAGGGAGGTCGTCCCCCCAGGTCAATGAGCAGTTCTTC. Its protein is CASTGRSSPQVNEQFF.

This chain uses TRBV4-1 with TRBJ2-7, with D possibly TRBD2 on 5 matching bases. The ends were cut back, 0 bases at V and 7 bases at J, with 19 bases in the middle. CDR3 length: 16 residues. Germline CDR1 and CDR2: MGHRA and YSYEKL. The CDR3 sequence is CASSQDWMTGTGEQYF. The CDR3 bases are TGCGCCAGCAGCCAAGACTGGATGACCGGAACGGGGGAGCAGTACTTC.

The chain links TRBV6-1 to TRBJ1-2; possibly TRBD1 for D (5 bases). The germline V gene has CDR1 MNHNS and CDR2 SASEGT. The CDR3 has 16 amino acids. Trimming left V 0 bases short and J 8 bases short, with 19 bases between. The CDR3 nucleotides are TGTGCCAGCAGTGAAGCGACGGGCGGGGGGATTAGGGGCTACACCTTC. Translating it yields CASSEATGGGIRGYTF.

This chain connects TRBV6-5 to TRBJ2-5; perhaps TRBD2 as D (6 bases). The CDR3 consists of 15 residues. Trimming removed 0 bases at V and 2 bases at J, with 10 bases between. Germline CDR1 reads MNHEY; CDR2 reads SVGAGI. This chain's CDR3 is CASSYSPGRQETQYF. The CDR3 nucleotides read TGTGCCAGCAGTTACTCTCCCGGGAGACAAGAGACCCAGTACTTC.

In the case of this clone: The CDR3 end shows no conserved phenylalanine or tryptophan, and so a read error is likely. For the CDR3, the DNA is TGTGCCAGCCGAGACAGGGGGCATAGCAATCAGCCCCAGCATTCT. This gives the protein CASRDRGHSNQPQHS. The chain links TRBV27 to TRBJ1-5; 10 bases map to TRBD1. The CDR3 spans 15 residues. The germline V gene has CDR1 MNHEY and CDR2 SMNVEV (reference sequence). V was pared by 8 bases and J by 0 bases, with 4 bases of the junction left unmatched.

This chain joins TRBV12-5 and TRBJ2-7; 10 bases match TRBD2. CDR3 length: 16 residues. Per germline, CDR1 LGHNT and CDR2 FRNRAP. V shed 0 bases, J shed 7 bases, and the junction held 9 bases outside the gene matches. The CDR3 region has the DNA TGTGCTAGTGGTTTGGTGGCGACTAGCGGGTTTGCGGAGCAGTACTTC. It specifies CASGLVATSGFAEQYF. Looking up the rest from reference TRBV12-5 and TRBJ2-7 gives the full variable domain: DARVTQTPRHKVTEMGQEVTMRCQPILGHNTVFWYRQTMMQGLELLAYFRNRAPLDDSGMPKDRFSAEMPDATLATLKIQPSEPRDSAVYFCASGLVATSGFAEQYFGPGTRLTVT.

This chain joins TRBV7-9 and TRBJ1-3, with D unresolved. Germline loops: CDR1 SEHNR, CDR2 FQNEAQ (reference sequence). V shed 3 bases and J shed 0 bases, with 9 bases lying between them. The CDR3 length is 15 residues. This CDR3 is CASSFYSVSGNTIYF. The DNA of the CDR3 is TGTGCCAGCAGCTTCTACAGTGTCTCTGGAAACACCATATATTTT.

The genes are TRBV6-6 and TRBJ2-1, with 7 bases that match TRBD2. Looked up from germline, CDR1 is MNHNY and CDR2 is SVGAGI (reference sequence). This CDR3 has 13 amino acids. Trimming took 8 bases from V and 9 from J; bases not matched to a gene: 10. CDR3 bases: TGTGCCAGCGAGGGTCAGCGGGGTCTTGAGCAGTTCTTC. Its protein is CASEGQRGLEQFF.

V is TRBV11-2 and J is TRBJ1-2; no firm D call. The CDR3 runs 14 residues. The germline V gene encodes CDR1 SGHAT and CDR2 FQNNGV. Trimming left V 2 bases short and J 8 bases short, with 15 bases between. The DNA for the CDR3 is TGTGCCAGCAGCTTAAGAGACTCCAACTGGGGCTACACCTTC. This codes for CASSLRDSNWGYTF.

The V and J genes are TRBV10-3 and TRBJ1-1; D is uncertain. V dropped 1 base and J dropped 3 bases, with 6 bases sitting between them. Germline V gene lookup returns CDR1 ENHRY and CDR2 SYGVKD. There are 13 residues in the CDR3. The CDR3 here is CAISEYRDTEAFF. The CDR3 bases are TGTGCCATCAGTGAGTACAGAGACACTGAAGCTTTCTTT.

As regards this clone: Mismatch with germline at one junction end may stem from a read error. DNA for the CDR3: TGTGCCAGCAGTTACTCGAACTCTGAAGCTTTCTTT. This gives the protein CASSYSNSEAFF. The chain is built from TRBV6-5 and TRBJ1-1; no clear D gene. The CDR3 totals 12 residues. Germline lookup yields CDR1 MNHEY and CDR2 SVGAGI.

This sequence joins TRBV7-9 and TRBJ1-2; D not resolved. V dropped 6 bases and J dropped 3 bases, with 11 bases sitting between them. The germline V gene has CDR1 SEHNR and CDR2 FQNEAQ (reference sequence). CDR3 length equals 13 residues. This CDR3 reads CASSWELDYGYTF. CDR3 bases: TGTGCCAGCAGTTGGGAGTTAGACTATGGCTACACCTTC.

The rearrangement joins TRBV6-1 to TRBJ2-7; TRBD1 matches 9 bases. The junction had 8 bases not matched to a gene; V was cut back by 3 bases and J by 5 bases. CDR1 MNHNS and CDR2 SASEGT come from the germline V gene. This CDR3 spans 15 amino acids. In DNA form, the CDR3 reads TGTGCCAGCAGTGACCAAGGACAGGGGCGCGACGAGCAGTACTTC. Its translation: CASSDQGQGRDEQYF.

The CDR3, as DNA: TGTGCCAGCAGCTTGGCGGACAGGGAAGAGACCCAGTACTTC. Translating it yields CASSLADREETQYF. The chain has TRBV5-4 and TRBJ2-5; 8 positions agree with TRBD1. The CDR3 totals 14 residues. Looked up from germline, CDR1 is SGHNT and CDR2 is YYREEE (reference sequence). Trimming cost V 0 bases and J 3 bases; bases outside gene matches: 1.

The CDR3 DNA sequence: TGTGCCAGCAGTGTGACAGGGACCCACGGGGAGACCCAGTACTTC. Translating it yields CASSVTGTHGETQYF. The rearrangement links TRBV2 to TRBJ2-5; 7 bases match TRBD1. Germline CDR1 SNHLY, CDR2 FYNNEI. V dropped 4 bases and J dropped 5; count of bases not matched to a gene: 10. The CDR3 sequence is 15 residues long.

The chain uses TRBV13 and TRBJ2-7; possible D gene TRBD2, 5 bases. The CDR3 covers 14 residues. Trimming pared 1 base from V and 6 bases from J, leaving 13 bases between. The V gene's germline CDR1 is PRHDT and CDR2 FYEKMQ (reference sequence). The CDR3 coding sequence is TGTGCCAGCAGCTTAGTACGGGAATCGGCCGAGCAGTACTTC. It yields the protein CASSLVRESAEQYF.

The rearrangement links TRBV18 to TRBJ1-2; 7 positions match TRBD1. V shed 2 bases and J 8 bases; nucleotides not matched to a gene: 11. Germline values: CDR1 KGHSH, CDR2 LQKENI. The CDR3 totals 15 residues. The CDR3 loop is CASSPAEGAGYGYTF. DNA of the CDR3: TGTGCCAGCTCACCAGCGGAGGGGGCGGGCTACGGCTACACCTTC. Full variable domain (remainder filled in from reference TRBV18 and TRBJ1-2): NAGVMQNPRHLVRRRGQEARLRCSPMKGHSHVYWYRQLPEEGLKFMVYLQKENIIDESGMPKERFSAEFPKEGPSILRIQQVVRGDSAAYFCASSPAEGAGYGYTFGSGTRLTVV.

The chain uses TRBV11-3 and TRBJ2-5; TRBD2 matches 9 bases. Germline CDR1 is SGHNT and CDR2 is YENEEA. The CDR3 has 17 amino acids. V lost 0 bases, J lost 4 bases, and 9 bases stayed unmatched. CDR3: CASSLDGAGGGSETQYF. Here the CDR3 DNA reads TGTGCCAGCAGCTTAGATGGAGCGGGAGGCGGTTCAGAGACCCAGTACTTC.

CDR3 nucleotide sequence: TGTGCCAGCAGTCCCTCGGGAGGCTACAATGAGCAGTTCTTC. It translates to CASSPSGGYNEQFF. V is TRBV27 and J is TRBJ2-1; TRBD2 matches 7 bases. The CDR3 is 14 amino acids. Germline V gives CDR1 MNHEY, CDR2 SMNVEV (reference sequence). With 5 bases clipped from V and 3 bases from J, the junction kept 4 bases outside the gene matches.

Turning to this clone: One end of the junction is discordant with germline, which a read error may explain. The chain employs TRBV7-9 and TRBJ1-1; tentatively, D is TRBD1 (5 bases). The CDR3 has 12 amino acids. The V gene's germline CDR1 is SEHNR and CDR2 FQNEAQ (reference sequence). The CDR3 DNA follows: TGTGCCAGCAGCGCCCTTAGCACAGGCCAAAACTTT. It translates to CASSALSTGQNF.

The rearrangement joins TRBV5-1 to TRBJ2-2, with 7 bases matching TRBD2. This CDR3 has 16 residues. Germline CDR1 is SGHRS and CDR2 is YFSETQ. Unmatched junction bases numbered 6, after V lost 4 bases and J lost 0 bases. CDR3 in amino acids: CASSRREQTNTGELFF. CDR3 coding DNA: TGCGCCAGCAGCAGGCGGGAGCAAACGAACACCGGGGAGCTGTTTTTT.

The genes are TRBV9 and TRBJ2-1, with TRBD2 identical over 7 bases. Trimming took 0 bases from V and 7 from J; bases not matched to a gene: 10. Germline CDR1 reads SGDLS; CDR2 reads YYNGEE. The CDR3 runs 16 residues. The CDR3 DNA reads TGTGCCAGCAGCGTAGGGGCGGGAGTGGGGGGGAATGAGCAGTTCTTC. This gives the protein CASSVGAGVGGNEQFF.

The gene calls are TRBV19 and TRBJ2-7; tentatively, D is TRBD2 (5 bases). CDR3 length equals 14 residues. The ends were cut back, 3 bases at V and 3 bases at J, with 12 bases in the middle. Per the germline V gene, CDR1 is LNHDA and CDR2 is SQIVND (reference sequence). The CDR3 region is CASSMIKGSYEQYF. The CDR3 coding sequence is TGTGCCAGTAGTATGATAAAAGGGAGCTACGAGCAGTACTTC.